Below are 20 T cell receptor beta chains sequenced from a single sample in a study of T cell changes during pregnancy in multiple sclerosis. Method: immunoSEQ multiplex PCR; TCRdb's copy keeps in-frame clones and lacks some. Here the sample spans 30,000 to 40,000 clones, 90% to 95% being singletons. The sequences come from CD4+ T cells from peripheral blood mononuclear cells, collected in the third trimester of pregnancy. The receptors stem from a female donor in good health, enrolled as a control in a pregnancy study.

In this sample, this clone turned up once. V gene TRBV15 combines with J gene TRBJ2-3, with D possibly matching TRBD2 (5 bases). Trimming stripped 0 bases from V and 7 bases from J, with 8 bases between. This CDR3 spans 13 amino acids. CDR1 is LNHNV and CDR2 is YYDKDF in the germline V gene (reference sequence). The chain's CDR3 is CATSRDPGNTQYF. CDR3 DNA sequence: TGTGCCACCAGCAGAGACCCGGGGAATACGCAGTATTTT.

The chain combines TRBV7-9 with TRBJ2-5; no firm D call. V was clipped by 6 bases and J by 7 bases, with 9 bases between them. Germline V gene lookup returns CDR1 SEHNR and CDR2 FQNEAQ (reference sequence). This CDR3 comprises 11 residues. CDR3 residues: CASSTAGTQYF. The CDR3 nucleotides read TGTGCCAGCAGTACGGCAGGGACCCAGTACTTC.

This chain uses TRBV10-3 with TRBJ1-5; possibly TRBD1 for D (5 bases). CDR3 length: 14 residues. V was trimmed by 5 bases and J by 6 bases, leaving 14 bases between them. Germline V gene lookup returns CDR1 ENHRY and CDR2 SYGVKD. The CDR3 DNA follows: TGTGCCATCAGTCGTGACAGTTCTGCTCAGCCCCAGCATTTT. As protein: CAISRDSSAQPQHF.

The chain employs TRBV7-9 and TRBJ1-4, with TRBD1 matching over 10 bases. The CDR3 length is 12 residues. Germline CDR1 SEHNR, CDR2 FQNEAQ (reference sequence). Losses at the gene ends were 5 bases for V and 17 bases for J; bases not matched to a gene: 8. For the CDR3, the DNA is TGTGCCAGCAGCCCGGCCGGGACAGGGGCTTTTTTT. This encodes CASSPAGTGAFF.

A few counts support this clone. The CDR3 region has the DNA TGCAGTGCCAACCGGGGTGAAGGCTACACCTTC. It is translated as CSANRGEGYTF. The rearrangement uses TRBV20-1 and TRBJ1-2; D is unclear. CDR3 size: 11 residues. Looked up from germline, CDR1 is DFQATT and CDR2 is SNEGSKA (reference sequence). Deletions cut 6 bases from V and 8 bases from J, with 13 bases between.

This sequence joins TRBV4-1 and TRBJ1-5; 8 positions match TRBD1. V shed 9 bases, J shed 9 bases, and the junction held 10 bases outside the gene matches. The CDR3 is made up of 13 amino acids. CDR1 MGHRA and CDR2 YSYEKL come from the germline V gene. The CDR3 region has the DNA TGCGCCAGTGCAGGGGGCGCCTACGGGCCCCAGCATTTT. The encoded protein is CASAGGAYGPQHF.

CDR3 loop: CASSLRPLNTGELFF. The DNA for the CDR3 is TGTGCCAGCAGTCTCCGTCCCCTGAACACCGGGGAGCTGTTTTTT. The chain has TRBV7-3 and TRBJ2-2; no clear D gene. The CDR3 runs 15 residues. The V gene's germline CDR1 is SGHTA and CDR2 FQGTGA. Trimming shortened V by 6 bases and J by 1 base, and 12 bases separated the two germline ends.

This rearrangement joins TRBV18 to TRBJ1-2, with 8 positions matching TRBD1. J lost 3 bases, V lost 3 bases, and 0 bases had no gene match. The CDR3 has 13 residues. Germline CDR1 reads KGHSH; CDR2 reads LQKENI. This CDR3 is CASSPDRDYGYTF. The CDR3 region has the DNA TGTGCCAGCTCACCGGACAGGGACTATGGCTACACCTTC.

The V call is TRBV30, the J call TRBJ2-1; TRBD2 aligns across 9 bases. Germline V gives CDR1 GTSNPN, CDR2 SVGIG (reference sequence). The CDR3 consists of 12 residues. J lost 10 bases, V lost 4 bases, and 5 bases had no gene match. The CDR3 here is CAWNLAGDEQFF. CDR3 DNA: TGTGCCTGGAACTTAGCGGGGGACGAGCAGTTCTTC.

The CDR3 reads CASSRTGGRYNEQFF. The CDR3 DNA reads as TGTGCCAGCAGCCGAACAGGGGGTCGTTACAATGAGCAGTTCTTC. The chain carries TRBV7-3 and TRBJ2-1; 8 positions match TRBD1. Unmatched junction bases numbered 7, after V lost 5 bases and J lost 4 bases. CDR1 and CDR2 (germline): SGHTA, FQGTGA. This CDR3 has 15 residues.

The chain recombines TRBV18 with TRBJ2-1; perhaps TRBD1 as D (6 bases). The CDR3 sequence is 15 residues long. CDR1 KGHSH and CDR2 LQKENI come from the germline V gene. The ends were cut back, 2 bases at V and 6 bases at J, with 14 bases in the middle. This chain's CDR3 is CASSPAGAPGNEQFF. DNA for the CDR3: TGTGCCAGCTCACCAGCAGGGGCACCCGGCAATGAGCAGTTCTTC.

V usage is TRBV7-2 and J usage is TRBJ1-5; 8 bases are a match to TRBD1. V gave up 4 bases and J gave up 6 bases; unmatched junction bases: 5. The CDR3 contains 14 residues. Germline lookup yields CDR1 SGHTA and CDR2 FQGNSA. CDR3 loop: CASSSGQAGQPQHF. As DNA, the CDR3 is TGTGCCAGCAGCTCGGGACAGGCGGGTCAGCCCCAGCATTTT.

The chain joins TRBV6-1 to TRBJ1-2; 7 nucleotides line up with TRBD1. Trimming cost V 0 bases and J 7 bases; bases outside gene matches: 5. The CDR3 is made up of 14 amino acids. Looked up from germline, CDR1 is MNHNS and CDR2 is SASEGT. CDR3 DNA sequence: TGTGCCAGCAGTGAAGCCTGGCAGGGGGTTGGCTACACCTTC. As protein: CASSEAWQGVGYTF.

V usage is TRBV10-2 and J usage is TRBJ2-7; 13 bases align to TRBD2. The CDR3 length is 17 residues. The V gene's germline CDR1 is WSHSY and CDR2 SAAADI. The junction had 7 bases not matched to a gene; V was cut back by 3 bases and J by 2 bases. The CDR3 bases are TGCGCCAGCAGTGATACGACCGGGACTAGCGGGGCCTACGAGCAGTACTTC. This encodes CASSDTTGTSGAYEQYF.

This chain connects TRBV7-9 to TRBJ1-5; 11 bases are shared with TRBD1. The CDR3 is 14 residues long. The V gene end was trimmed by 4 bases and the J gene end by 5 bases; junction bases not matched to a gene: 1. Germline CDR1 SEHNR, CDR2 FQNEAQ (reference sequence). The CDR3 loop is CASSSGQGDQPQHF. CDR3 sequence (DNA): TGTGCCAGCAGCTCGGGACAGGGGGATCAGCCCCAGCATTTT.

This clone has only one observation. The chain uses TRBV2 and TRBJ1-4; D perhaps matches TRBD1 (5 bases). From germline, CDR1 is SNHLY and CDR2 FYNNEI. The CDR3 sequence is 14 residues long. Trimming took 6 bases from V and 8 from J, leaving 16 bases between them. The CDR3 nucleotides read TGTGCCAGCAGATCCGACAGTACCGGAGAAAAACTGTTTTTT. Its translation is CASRSDSTGEKLFF.

This clone was recorded only once. V usage is TRBV19 and J usage is TRBJ2-7; perhaps TRBD2 as D (5 bases). V shed 3 bases and J shed 6 bases, with 15 bases lying between them. Germline V gives CDR1 LNHDA, CDR2 SQIVND (reference sequence). The CDR3 is 14 amino acids. CDR3 sequence reads: CASSIKAARAEQYF. The CDR3 DNA follows: TGTGCCAGTAGTATTAAAGCGGCTCGCGCCGAGCAGTACTTC.

The CDR3 DNA is TGCGCCAGCAGCCAAGACGTAAGCGGGGTGTATAATGAAAAACTGTTTTTT. It is translated as CASSQDVSGVYNEKLFF. This chain joins TRBV4-1 and TRBJ1-4; no clear D. Germline values: CDR1 MGHRA, CDR2 YSYEKL. Trimming cost V 0 bases and J 4 bases, with 15 bases left between them. The CDR3 is made up of 17 amino acids.

The chain is built from TRBV4-1 and TRBJ2-4; 8 nucleotides line up with TRBD2. CDR3 length equals 15 residues. The V and J ends lost 3 bases and 6 bases, in that order; junction bases with no gene match: 7. Looked up from germline, CDR1 is MGHRA and CDR2 is YSYEKL. CDR3 coding DNA: TGCGCCAGCAGCCAGCCAACTAGCGGACTAAACATTCAGTACTTC. Translation gives CASSQPTSGLNIQYF.

The CDR3 spells CASSQDRSEQYF. As DNA, the CDR3 is TGCGCCAGCAGCCAAGATCGGTCCGAGCAGTACTTC. The rearrangement uses TRBV4-1 and TRBJ2-7; no definite D call. Germline V gene sequence: CDR1 MGHRA, CDR2 YSYEKL. The CDR3 sequence is 12 residues long. Trimming stripped 0 bases from V and 6 bases from J, with 6 bases between.